The 8 T cell receptor beta chains below all came from one sample that was sequenced in a study of blood T cell repertoires in COVID-19. Clones were sequenced by immunoSEQ multiplex PCR, and TCRdb holds only the in-frame ones, with some missing. This repertoire shows around 300,000 clones, about nine tenths found once; its top ten account for about 1.7%. The sequencing sample was made of PBMCs or T cells enriched from blood (not recorded which). The source of these receptors is a woman between 35 and 50 years old who had recovered from COVID-19.

The rearrangement uses TRBV27 and TRBJ1-5, with D possibly matching TRBD1 (6 bases). Trimming stripped 3 bases from V and 6 bases from J, with 21 bases between. This CDR3 has 17 residues. Germline V lookup: CDR1 MNHEY, CDR2 SMNVEV (reference sequence). Here the CDR3 reads CASSFRAVRGLPQPQHF. DNA for the CDR3: TGTGCCAGCAGTTTCCGGGCAGTCAGGGGTTTACCTCAGCCCCAGCATTTT.

V and J are TRBV6-6 and TRBJ1-6, with D perhaps matching TRBD1 (5 bases). CDR1 is MNHNY, CDR2 SVGAGI, per germline (reference sequence). This CDR3 is built from 16 residues. Trimming removed 0 bases at V and 6 bases at J, with 12 bases between. CDR3 DNA sequence: TGTGCCAGCAGTTACTCTCGGACGGGGGGTAATTCACCCCTCCACTTT. Its translation is CASSYSRTGGNSPLHF.

This clone has only one observation. The gene calls are TRBV30 and TRBJ2-7; a weak D match, TRBD2 (5 bases). Per germline, CDR1 GTSNPN and CDR2 SVGIG (reference sequence). This CDR3 comprises 15 residues. Trimming took off 3 bases at V and 1 base at J, with 16 bases between the two ends. Written as DNA, the CDR3 is TGTGCCTGGAGGGATAAGCGGTATCTATCCTACGAGCAGTACTTC. Its translation: CAWRDKRYLSYEQYF. Filled out from reference TRBV30 and TRBJ2-7, the complete variable domain reads SQTIHQWPATLVQPVGSPLSLECTVEGTSNPNLYWYRQAAGRGLQLLFYSVGIGQISSEVPQNLSASRPQDRQFILSSKKLLLSDSGFYLCAWRDKRYLSYEQYFGPGTRLTVT.

This clone was counted a single time. The chain recombines TRBV19 with TRBJ1-2; D is perhaps TRBD1 (6 bases). Germline V gene data show CDR1 as LNHDA and CDR2 as SQIVND (reference sequence). This CDR3 region has 16 residues. V was clipped by 5 bases and J by 2 bases, with 18 bases between them. The CDR3 here is CASSSTGRGQNYGYTF. The CDR3 region has the DNA TGTGCCAGTAGTTCCACGGGCAGAGGACAGAACTATGGCTACACCTTC.

This rearrangement joins TRBV9 to TRBJ2-7, with D perhaps matching TRBD2 (5 bases). Looked up from germline, CDR1 is SGDLS and CDR2 is YYNGEE. The CDR3 runs to 16 residues. The ends were cut back, 4 bases at V and 0 bases at J, with 17 bases in the middle. CDR3 sequence (DNA): TGTGCCAGCAGCACCTCCGAAAGGGAGACCTCCTACGAGCAGTACTTC. Its protein product is CASSTSERETSYEQYF.

This clone occurred once. J is TRBJ1-1 and V is TRBV7-9; D gene unclear. The CDR3 totals 17 residues. V lost 4 bases to trimming and J lost 1 base, with 19 bases between them. In germline, CDR1 is SEHNR, CDR2 FQNEAQ (reference sequence). For the CDR3, the DNA is TGTGCCAGCAGCTCCCGGAGGAGGGAGGGAGAGAACACTGAAGCTTTCTTT. Residues: CASSSRRREGENTEAFF.

Only one count was recorded for this clone. The rearrangement joins TRBV9 to TRBJ1-6, with D possibly being TRBD1 (5 bases). With 4 bases removed from V and 9 bases from J, the gap between germline ends came to 17 bases. This CDR3 has 15 residues. Germline CDR1 SGDLS, CDR2 YYNGEE. CDR3 region: CASSSRMGGVSPLHF. The CDR3, as DNA: TGTGCCAGCAGCTCCCGCATGGGGGGGGTTTCACCCCTCCACTTT.

A word on this clone: In the same sample, other DNA sequences code for this CDR3. The V gene is TRBV7-3, the J gene TRBJ2-3, with TRBD2 matching over 9 bases. CDR1 is SGHTA and CDR2 is FQGTGA in the germline V gene. The CDR3 totals 14 residues. V was clipped by 6 bases and J by 1 base; unmatched bases: 2. The CDR3 sequence: CASSSSGGTDTQYF. In nucleotides, the CDR3 is TGTGCCAGCAGTTCTAGCGGGGGCACAGATACGCAGTATTTT.